The clone carrying this T cell receptor beta chain was picked up a small number of times. The junction departs from the called germline gene at one end, perhaps through a read error. This CDR3 has 15 residues. Per germline, CDR1 MNHEY and CDR2 SMNVEV (reference sequence). The use of a sample-barcoded 5' primer and a J-beta primer mix characterized a second PCR of about 7 to 12 cycles. TCRdb reanalysed the 5' RACE reads using MiXCR and keeps one entry per CDR3 protein. Of some 1,000,000 distinct CDR3 sequences listed, 20% to 25% are singletons. The data were taken from a study of blood T cells in healthy people across ages. This same sample was also part of a study on T cells of mothers and their children.

The sample consisted of blood. The genes are TRBV27 and TRBJ2-7; TRBD1 might be the D (5 bases). The source is a girl aged 2-10 years in good health. The CDR3 sequence: CDSSLWGARPYEQYF. CDR3 coding DNA: TGTGACAGCAGTTTATGGGGCGCAAGGCCCTACGAGCAGTACTTC.